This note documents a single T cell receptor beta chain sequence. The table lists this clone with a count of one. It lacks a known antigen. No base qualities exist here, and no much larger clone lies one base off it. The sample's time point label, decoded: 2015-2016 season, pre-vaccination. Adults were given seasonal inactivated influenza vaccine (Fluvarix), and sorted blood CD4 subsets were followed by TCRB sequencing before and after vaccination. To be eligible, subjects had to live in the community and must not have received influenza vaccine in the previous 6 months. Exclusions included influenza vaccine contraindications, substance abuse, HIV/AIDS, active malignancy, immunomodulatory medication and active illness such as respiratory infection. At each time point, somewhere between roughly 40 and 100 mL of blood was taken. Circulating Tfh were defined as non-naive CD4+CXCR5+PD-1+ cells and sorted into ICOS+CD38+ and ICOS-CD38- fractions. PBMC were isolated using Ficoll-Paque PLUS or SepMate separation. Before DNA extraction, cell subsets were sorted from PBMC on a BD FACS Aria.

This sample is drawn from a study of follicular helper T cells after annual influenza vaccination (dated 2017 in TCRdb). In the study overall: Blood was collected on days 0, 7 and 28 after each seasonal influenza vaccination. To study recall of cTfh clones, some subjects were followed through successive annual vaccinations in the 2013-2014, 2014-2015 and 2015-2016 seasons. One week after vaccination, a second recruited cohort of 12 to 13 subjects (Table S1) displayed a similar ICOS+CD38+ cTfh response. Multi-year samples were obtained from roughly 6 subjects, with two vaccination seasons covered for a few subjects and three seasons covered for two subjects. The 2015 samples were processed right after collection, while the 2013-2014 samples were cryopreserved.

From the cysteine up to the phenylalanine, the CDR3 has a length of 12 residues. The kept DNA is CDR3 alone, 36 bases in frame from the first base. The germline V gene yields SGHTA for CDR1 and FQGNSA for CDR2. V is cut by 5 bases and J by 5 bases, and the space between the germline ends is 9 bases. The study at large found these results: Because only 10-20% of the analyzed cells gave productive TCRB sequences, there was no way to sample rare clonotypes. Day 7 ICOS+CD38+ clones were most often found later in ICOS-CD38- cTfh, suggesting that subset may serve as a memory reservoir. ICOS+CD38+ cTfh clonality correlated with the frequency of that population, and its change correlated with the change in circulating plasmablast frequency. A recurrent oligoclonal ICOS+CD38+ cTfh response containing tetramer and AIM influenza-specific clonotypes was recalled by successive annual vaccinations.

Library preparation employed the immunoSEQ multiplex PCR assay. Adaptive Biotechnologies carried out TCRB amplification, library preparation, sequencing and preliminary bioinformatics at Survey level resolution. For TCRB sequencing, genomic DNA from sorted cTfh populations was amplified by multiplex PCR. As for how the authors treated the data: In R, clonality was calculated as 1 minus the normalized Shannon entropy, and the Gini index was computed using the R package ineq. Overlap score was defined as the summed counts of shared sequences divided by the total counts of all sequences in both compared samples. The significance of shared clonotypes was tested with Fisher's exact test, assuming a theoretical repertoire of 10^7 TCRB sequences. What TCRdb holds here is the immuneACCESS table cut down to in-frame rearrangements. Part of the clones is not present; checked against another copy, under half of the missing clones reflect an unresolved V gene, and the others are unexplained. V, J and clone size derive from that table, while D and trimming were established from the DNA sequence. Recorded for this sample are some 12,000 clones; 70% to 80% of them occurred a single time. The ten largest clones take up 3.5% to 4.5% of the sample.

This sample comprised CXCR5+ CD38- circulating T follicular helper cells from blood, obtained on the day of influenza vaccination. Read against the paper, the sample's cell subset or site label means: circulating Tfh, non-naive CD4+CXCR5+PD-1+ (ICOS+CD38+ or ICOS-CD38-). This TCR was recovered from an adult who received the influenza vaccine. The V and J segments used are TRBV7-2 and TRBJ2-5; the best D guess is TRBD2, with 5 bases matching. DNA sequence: TGTGCCAGCAGCGGACTGGAGGAGACCCAGTACTTC. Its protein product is CASSGLEETQYF. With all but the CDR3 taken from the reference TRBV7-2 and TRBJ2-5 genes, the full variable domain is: GAGVSQSPSNKVTEKGKDVELRCDPISGHTALYWYRQSLGQGLEFLIYFQGNSAPDKSGLPSDRFSAERTGGSVSTLTIQRTQQEDSAVYLCASSGLEETQYFGPGTRLLVL.